This TCR beta chain is drawn from a study of blood T cell repertoires in COVID-19. Across the study: Specimens from acute and convalescent COVID-19 originated in the United States, Italy and Spain.

As originally analysed: Estimated nucleated cell counts came from reference gene primer amplification. The table came from immunoSEQ multiplex PCR; TCRdb's copy has only in-frame clones and leaves some out. V and J calls and clone size are given by that table; D and trimming were obtained from the DNA. The table shows 250,000 or so clones, with about 89% occurring only once. The CDR3 is 14 residues long. The germline V gene encodes CDR1 SGHNT and CDR2 YENEEA. Trimming stripped 3 bases from V and 5 bases from J, with 10 bases between. The sequencing sample was made of peripheral blood. This clonotype was obtained from a man aged 35-49 years with active or convalescent COVID-19. V and J are TRBV11-3 and TRBJ1-4; TRBD1 is a possible D gene (5 bases). The CDR3 sequence: CASSFGGLNEKLFF. In DNA form, the CDR3 reads TGTGCCAGCAGCTTCGGGGGTCTAAATGAAAAACTGTTTTTT.